This TCR beta chain was sequenced in a study of blood T cell repertoires in COVID-19. From germline, CDR1 is SQVTM and CDR2 ANQGSEA. V dropped 8 bases and J dropped 5; count of bases not matched to a gene: 9. The CDR3 is made up of 14 amino acids. This clone was found a few times. The method was immunoSEQ multiplex PCR; TCRdb's version includes in-frame clones alone and lacks a portion of them. The repertoire holds 75,000 or so clones, with approximately 80% as singletons. The J gene is TRBJ2-5, the V gene TRBV29-1; 12 bases line up with TRBD2. This receptor was identified in a woman in her 70s with acute or convalescent COVID-19. Specimen: peripheral blood. CDR3 loop: CSSRTSGAWETQYF. CDR3 DNA sequence: TGCAGCTCCCGGACTAGCGGGGCTTGGGAGACCCAGTACTTC.